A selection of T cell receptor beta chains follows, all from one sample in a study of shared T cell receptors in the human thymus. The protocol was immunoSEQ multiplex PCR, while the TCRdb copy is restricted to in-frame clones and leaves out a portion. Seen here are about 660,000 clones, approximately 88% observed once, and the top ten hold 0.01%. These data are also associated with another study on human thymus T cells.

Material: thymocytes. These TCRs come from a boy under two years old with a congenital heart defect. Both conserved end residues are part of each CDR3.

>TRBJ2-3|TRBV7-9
CASSFPTSGYYRDTQYF
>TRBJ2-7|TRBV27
CASSLTGLAGHEQYF
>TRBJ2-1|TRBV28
CASSSPLAGGPYNEQFF
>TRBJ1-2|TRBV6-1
CASRRQDYGYTF
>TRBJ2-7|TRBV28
CASKVSWTGGYEQYF
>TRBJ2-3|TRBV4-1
CASSHPNTSGGPGTQYF
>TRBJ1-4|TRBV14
CASSQTTDNEKLFF
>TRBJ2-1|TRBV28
CAIEGSGRAPGCSYNEQFF
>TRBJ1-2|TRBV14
CASHRTGRPGYTF
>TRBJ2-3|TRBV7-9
CASSQGGGGTQYF
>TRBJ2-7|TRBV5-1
CASSWGLAGYYEQYF
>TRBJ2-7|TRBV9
CASSVGSGRIDEQYF
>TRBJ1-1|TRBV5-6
CASSRQGCAEAFF
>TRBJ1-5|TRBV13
CASSLSRDQPQHF
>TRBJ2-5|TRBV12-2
CASREGTSGRSIQETQYF
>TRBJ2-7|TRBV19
CASSILPGGSYEQYF
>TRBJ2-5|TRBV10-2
CANTGFQETQYF
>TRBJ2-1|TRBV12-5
CASASRVQEMPNEQFF
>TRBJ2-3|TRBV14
CASSTEGCTDTQYF
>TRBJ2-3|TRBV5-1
CASSLGLAGVADTQYF
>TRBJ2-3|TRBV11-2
CASSEDRDSTDTQYF
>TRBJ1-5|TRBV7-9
CASRSLVVQGAKLNQPQHF
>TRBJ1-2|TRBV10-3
CAISDPLEEPAIVYGYTF
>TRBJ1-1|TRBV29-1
CSVLTDNTEAFF
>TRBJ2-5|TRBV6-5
CASSLDRVGETQYF
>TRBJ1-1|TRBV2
CASSGWRNTEAFF
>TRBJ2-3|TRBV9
CASSQSGRAADTQYF
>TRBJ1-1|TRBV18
CASSLRDRQNTEAFF
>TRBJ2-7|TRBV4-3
CASSRKDQGTSGSGGEQYF
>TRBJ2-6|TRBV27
CASSSEGAGANVLTF
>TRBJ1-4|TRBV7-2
CASSLGAEKLFF
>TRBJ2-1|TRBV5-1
CASSLDHEERELSYNEQFF
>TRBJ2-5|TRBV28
CASSVGTGPTGETQYF
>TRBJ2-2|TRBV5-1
CASSLIRVGELFF
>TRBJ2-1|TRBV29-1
CSVSSGRMGVNEQFF
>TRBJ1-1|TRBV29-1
CSVVPPGRGTEAFF
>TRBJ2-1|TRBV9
CASSVGGARNNEQFF
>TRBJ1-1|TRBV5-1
CASSPPTGSTEAFF
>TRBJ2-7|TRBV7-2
CASSLRVAGGNEQYF
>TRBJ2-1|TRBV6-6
CASAQGTYNEQFF
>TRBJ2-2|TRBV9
CASSPLREVNGELFF
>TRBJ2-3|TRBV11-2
CASGASGREPDTQYF
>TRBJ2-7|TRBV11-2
CASSLGLAGGCEQYF
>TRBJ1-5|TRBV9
CASSPPGQYQPQHF
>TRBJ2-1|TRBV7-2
CASSSKGLAGVRVYNEQFF